The 5 T cell receptor beta chains given below trace back to one sample, sequenced in a study of blood T cell repertoires in COVID-19. Profiling relied on immunoSEQ multiplex PCR, and the TCRdb table lists in-frame clones only, not all of them. The sample has some 250,000 clones; over 70% are singletons. Sequencing was carried out using peripheral blood. The receptors derive from a man aged 35 to 55 with active or convalescent COVID-19.

DNA for the CDR3: TGTGCCAGTAGTATAGGGACAGGGAACACCGGGGAGCTGTTTTTT. This encodes CASSIGTGNTGELFF. V usage is TRBV19 and J usage is TRBJ2-2, with TRBD1 matching 7 bases. V lost 1 base and J lost 1; bases outside the gene matches: 0. The CDR3 has 15 amino acids. CDR1 and CDR2 from the germline V gene are LNHDA and SQIVND (reference sequence).

This chain links TRBV10-3 with TRBJ1-1; the D is unclear. There are 11 residues in the CDR3. Germline-derived CDR1 and CDR2 are ENHRY and SYGVKD. Deletions cut 10 bases from V and 1 base from J, with 7 bases between. This chain's CDR3 is CATAENTEAFF. CDR3 coding DNA: TGTGCCACCGCAGAGAACACTGAAGCTTTCTTT.

The V gene is TRBV7-9, the J gene TRBJ1-2; a possible D gene is TRBD1 (5 bases). Germline V lookup: CDR1 SEHNR, CDR2 FQNEAQ (reference sequence). The CDR3 consists of 16 residues. Trimming left V 0 bases short and J 4 bases short, with 15 bases between. The CDR3 sequence: CASSLAGVVLTYGYTF. Here the CDR3 DNA reads TGTGCCAGCAGCTTAGCAGGGGTCGTGCTCACCTATGGCTACACCTTC.

The J gene is TRBJ1-2, the V gene TRBV6-5; 9 nucleotides match TRBD1. Germline CDR1 is MNHEY and CDR2 is SVGAGI. This CDR3 is built from 12 residues. Unmatched junction bases numbered 2, after V lost 5 bases and J lost 7 bases. CDR3 nucleotides: TGTGCCAGCAGTCAGGACAGGGGTGGCTACACCTTC. Its translation: CASSQDRGGYTF.

This clone was observed a few times. The chain has TRBV18 and TRBJ1-5, with 10 bases aligning to TRBD1. The CDR3 totals 14 residues. Trimming cost V 9 bases and J 2 bases; bases outside gene matches: 4. The germline V gene has CDR1 KGHSH and CDR2 LQKENI. The CDR3 sequence: CASTGTGGNQPQHF. The CDR3 DNA reads TGTGCCAGTACCGGGACAGGGGGCAATCAGCCCCAGCATTTT.